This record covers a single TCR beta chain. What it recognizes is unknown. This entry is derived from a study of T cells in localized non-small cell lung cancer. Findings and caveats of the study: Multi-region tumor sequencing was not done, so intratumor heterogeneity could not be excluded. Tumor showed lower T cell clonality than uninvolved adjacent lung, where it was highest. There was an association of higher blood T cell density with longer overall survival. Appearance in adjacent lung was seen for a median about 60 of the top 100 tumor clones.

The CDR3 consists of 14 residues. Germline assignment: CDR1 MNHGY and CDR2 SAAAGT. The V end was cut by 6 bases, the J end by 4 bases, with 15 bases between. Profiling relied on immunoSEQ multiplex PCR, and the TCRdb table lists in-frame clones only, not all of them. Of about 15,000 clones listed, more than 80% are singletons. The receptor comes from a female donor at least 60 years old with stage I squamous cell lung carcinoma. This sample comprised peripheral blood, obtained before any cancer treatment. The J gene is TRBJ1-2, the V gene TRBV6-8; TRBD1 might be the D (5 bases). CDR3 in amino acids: CASSSKGQLYGYTF. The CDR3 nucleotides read TGTGCCAGCAGCTCTAAAGGACAACTCTATGGCTACACCTTC.